This passage covers 32 T cell receptor beta chains from one sample sequenced in a study of blood T cell repertoires in COVID-19 (dated by TCRdb to about 2020). The method behind the library was the immunoSEQ multiplex PCR assay. The clones in this table, taken by TCRdb from immuneACCESS, are in-frame only. Not every clone is retained; where verified, under half of the shortfall comes from an unresolved V gene, and the cause of the rest is unknown. A total of some 350,000 clones appear in this sample, around 89% of them only once. The ten largest clonotypes hold about 6.8% of the sample. Sequencing was carried out using peripheral blood. The receptors derive from a man in his late teens or twenties with active or convalescent COVID-19.

This sequence joins TRBV7-9 and TRBJ2-3; TRBD2 matches at 11 bases. With V trimmed by 4 bases and J by 1 base, 7 bases remained unmatched. CDR3 size: 17 residues. Germline V gives CDR1 SEHNR, CDR2 FQNEAQ (reference sequence). Here the CDR3 reads CASSSRSLAGGTDTQYF. As DNA, the CDR3 is TGTGCCAGCAGCTCCCGATCACTAGCGGGAGGCACAGATACGCAGTATTTT.

This sequence joins TRBV5-1 and TRBJ2-3; TRBD1 agrees at 7 bases. The CDR3 covers 16 residues. The junction had 6 bases not matched to a gene; V was cut back by 1 base and J by 1 base. CDR1 and CDR2 from the germline V gene are SGHRS and YFSETQ. The CDR3 DNA reads TGCGCCAGCAGCTTGATGGTAACAGGGGGCACAGATACGCAGTATTTT. This codes for CASSLMVTGGTDTQYF.

The chain combines TRBV27 with TRBJ2-1; 11 bases fit TRBD2. The CDR3 length is 17 residues. Per the germline V gene, CDR1 is MNHEY and CDR2 is SMNVEV (reference sequence). V was clipped by 5 bases and J by 4 bases; unmatched bases: 10. The CDR3, as DNA: TGTGCCAGCAGTCTAGCGGGAGGCACGATATTATACAATGAGCAGTTCTTC. The encoded protein is CASSLAGGTILYNEQFF.

The rearrangement links TRBV28 to TRBJ1-2; D gene ambiguous. From germline, CDR1 is MDHEN and CDR2 SYDVKM. The V gene lost 5 bases and the J gene lost 4 bases, with 14 bases spanning the gap. The length of the CDR3 is 14 residues. CDR3 in DNA: TGTGCCAGCAGTCCAGGTGGGCTCCGCTATGGCTACACCTTC. Protein product: CASSPGGLRYGYTF.

This chain connects TRBV28 to TRBJ2-1, with 8 bases identical to TRBD2. Per the germline V gene, CDR1 is MDHEN and CDR2 is SYDVKM. The V and J ends lost 8 bases and 8 bases, in that order; junction bases with no gene match: 14. The CDR3 extends over 15 amino acids. CDR3 residues: CASGLAERGKDEQFF. CDR3 DNA: TGTGCCAGCGGACTAGCTGAGCGGGGTAAAGATGAGCAGTTCTTC.

The rearrangement uses TRBV4-3 and TRBJ1-6; weak D call: TRBD1 (6 bases). Between the trimmed V and J ends, which lost 3 bases and 7 bases, there was a span of 22 bases. CDR1 is LGHNA, CDR2 YSLEER, per germline. This CDR3 is built from 18 residues. The CDR3 loop is CASSHHRAGGRGNSPLHF. In nucleotides, the CDR3 is TGCGCCAGCAGCCATCATCGGGCGGGGGGCAGAGGGAATTCACCCCTCCACTTT.

The V and J genes are TRBV28 and TRBJ1-6; the D gene is possibly TRBD1 (6 bases). Germline loops: CDR1 MDHEN, CDR2 SYDVKM. Trimming took 5 bases from V and 10 from J, leaving 21 bases between them. The CDR3 sequence is 16 residues long. The DNA of the CDR3 is TGTGCCAGCAGTCTCCGGACAGCCTTAGAGCACTCACCCCTCCACTTT. Amino acid sequence: CASSLRTALEHSPLHF.

The V gene is TRBV27, the J gene TRBJ2-7, with 7 bases that match TRBD2. From germline, CDR1 is MNHEY and CDR2 SMNVEV (reference sequence). J was trimmed by 7 bases and V by 5 bases; bases with no gene match: 14. CDR3 size: 15 residues. CDR3 sequence (DNA): TGTGCCAGCAGTCCGACCGGGACCCCGGGGGGAGAGCAGTACTTC. Its translation: CASSPTGTPGGEQYF.

The V gene is TRBV18, the J gene TRBJ2-5; tentatively, D is TRBD2 (6 bases). Germline values: CDR1 KGHSH, CDR2 LQKENI. Trimming cost V 1 base and J 4 bases, with 19 bases left between them. CDR3 length: 17 residues. CDR3: CASSPLAGPSSTETQYF. CDR3 nucleotide sequence: TGTGCCAGCTCACCACTCGCGGGACCCTCCTCTACAGAGACCCAGTACTTC. Combining the CDR3 with reference TRBV18 and TRBJ2-5 gives the whole variable domain NAGVMQNPRHLVRRRGQEARLRCSPMKGHSHVYWYRQLPEEGLKFMVYLQKENIIDESGMPKERFSAEFPKEGPSILRIQQVVRGDSAAYFCASSPLAGPSSTETQYFGPGTRLLVL.

In this sample, this clone turned up a few times. The genes are TRBV30 and TRBJ2-2; D call uncertain. This CDR3 contains 14 residues. V gave up 3 bases and J gave up 8 bases, with 16 bases separating them. Germline V lookup: CDR1 GTSNPN, CDR2 SVGIG (reference sequence). The CDR3 protein is CAWRITEVAGELFF. CDR3 DNA: TGTGCCTGGAGGATTACAGAAGTGGCTGGGGAGCTGTTTTTT.

The chain combines TRBV7-2 with TRBJ2-3; 7 bases map to TRBD2. The CDR3 totals 14 residues. After removal of 4 bases from V and 7 bases from J, the junction contained 8 bases not matched to a gene. The V gene's germline CDR1 is SGHTA and CDR2 FQGNSA. Here the CDR3 DNA reads TGTGCCAGCAGCTCCGGGGCGGGAGTGAATACGCAGTATTTT. Encoded protein: CASSSGAGVNTQYF.

The CDR3 reads CASSLELGGRAEAFF. The DNA of the CDR3 is TGTGCCAGCAGCTTAGAATTGGGGGGTAGGGCTGAAGCTTTCTTT. The V call is TRBV7-9, the J call TRBJ1-1, with D tentatively TRBD1 (5 bases). Trimming shortened V by 1 base and J by 6 bases, and 15 bases separated the two germline ends. Germline V gene lookup returns CDR1 SEHNR and CDR2 FQNEAQ (reference sequence). The CDR3 spans 15 residues.

This chain uses TRBV6-6 with TRBJ2-7; 13 nucleotides line up with TRBD2. The V gene end was trimmed by 7 bases and the J gene end by 3 bases; junction bases not matched to a gene: 6. This CDR3 is 15 amino acids long. The V gene's germline CDR1 is MNHNY and CDR2 SVGAGI (reference sequence). This CDR3 is CASNPGLAGFYEQYF. The CDR3 coding sequence is TGTGCCAGCAACCCGGGACTAGCGGGATTCTACGAGCAGTACTTC.

The chain links TRBV10-3 to TRBJ2-3; no reliable D call. V lost 0 bases and J 4 bases, leaving 8 bases between the germline ends. Germline V gene sequence: CDR1 ENHRY, CDR2 SYGVKD. The CDR3 sequence is 14 residues long. The CDR3 sequence: CAISESGPPDTQYF. The CDR3 DNA reads TGTGCCATCAGTGAGTCGGGCCCCCCAGATACGCAGTATTTT.

This clone was found once. The chain employs TRBV28 and TRBJ1-2, with 7 bases lining up with TRBD1. Germline assignment: CDR1 MDHEN and CDR2 SYDVKM. Losses at the gene ends were 3 bases for V and 2 bases for J; bases not matched to a gene: 6. The CDR3 has 15 amino acids. CDR3 in amino acids: CASSFRDRVNYGYTF. In DNA form, the CDR3 reads TGTGCCAGCAGTTTCCGCGACAGGGTAAACTATGGCTACACCTTC.

Comments on this clone: A junction end diverges from the germline sequence, so it may reflect a read error. The V call is TRBV7-2, the J call TRBJ2-6; 9 bases map to TRBD2. The germline V gene has CDR1 SGHTA and CDR2 FQGNSA. CDR3 length: 20 amino acids. This CDR3 reads CASSLALYAGGPGGANVLTF. In nucleotides, the CDR3 is TGTGCCAGCAGCTTAGCGCTTTATGCGGGGGGGCCTGGTGGGGCCAACGTGCTGACTTTC.

The rearrangement links TRBV6-7 to TRBJ1-2; maybe TRBD1 (6 bases). TRBV6-7 is sorted into the ORF group, with uncertain function. Between the trimmed V and J ends, which lost 5 bases and 4 bases, there was a span of 23 bases. The CDR3 is made up of 17 amino acids. CDR3 DNA sequence: TGTGCCAGCAGTAACAGGGTATCAGAGGTTGGGGGCTATGGCTACACCTTC. Protein sequence: CASSNRVSEVGGYGYTF.

This clone showed up just a few times. The chain has TRBV2 and TRBJ1-1; 7 nucleotides match TRBD1. Trimming removed 2 bases from V and 2 bases from J; junction bases left unmatched: 8. This CDR3 comprises 16 residues. The germline CDR1 and CDR2 sequences are SNHLY and FYNNEI. Here the CDR3 DNA reads TGTGCCAGCAGTGAAACCCCGACAGGGCCTAACACTGAAGCTTTCTTT. Translation: CASSETPTGPNTEAFF.

V gene TRBV24-1 combines with J gene TRBJ2-5; 8 nucleotides agree with TRBD1. This CDR3 region has 14 residues. With V trimmed by 5 bases and J by 4 bases, 5 bases remained unmatched. CDR1 and CDR2 (germline): KGHDR, SFDVKD. CDR3 protein: CATSAARGRETQYF. The DNA for the CDR3 is TGTGCCACCAGTGCGGCCAGGGGGCGAGAGACCCAGTACTTC.

The chain links TRBV28 to TRBJ2-7; TRBD1 matches at 9 bases. This CDR3 contains 15 residues. The trim removed 5 bases at V and 5 bases at J, leaving 10 bases unmatched. In germline, CDR1 is MDHEN, CDR2 SYDVKM. The CDR3 here is CASSRTGTGYNEQYF. As DNA, the CDR3 is TGTGCCAGCAGTCGGACCGGGACAGGGTACAACGAGCAGTACTTC.

This sequence joins TRBV27 and TRBJ1-5, with a possible D match to TRBD1 (6 bases). CDR1 and CDR2 from the germline V gene are MNHEY and SMNVEV (reference sequence). Trimming pared 2 bases from V and 2 bases from J, leaving 16 bases between. The CDR3 runs 17 residues. The CDR3 DNA sequence: TGTGCCAGCAGTTTACGGACAGACCGGTCAGGCAATCAGCCCCAGCATTTT. Amino acid sequence: CASSLRTDRSGNQPQHF.

This chain links TRBV4-3 with TRBJ2-1, with TRBD2 matching 12 bases. Unmatched junction bases numbered 8, after V lost 8 bases and J lost 3 bases. CDR3 length: 16 amino acids. Germline CDR1 is LGHNA and CDR2 is YSLEER. The DNA for the CDR3 is TGCGCCAGCGCGGCAAGACTAGCGGGAGTCTACAATGAGCAGTTCTTC. It yields the protein CASAARLAGVYNEQFF.

This chain joins TRBV6-5 and TRBJ1-2; 10 bases are a match to TRBD1. Trimming cost V 2 bases and J 4 bases; bases outside gene matches: 4. CDR1 and CDR2 (germline): MNHEY, SVGAGI. The CDR3 loop spans 15 amino acids. Here the CDR3 reads CASSYGTGAAYGYTF. The CDR3 DNA is TGTGCCAGCAGTTACGGGACAGGGGCAGCCTATGGCTACACCTTC.

The chain employs TRBV7-2 and TRBJ1-1, with TRBD1 matching over 8 bases. CDR1 SGHTA and CDR2 FQGNSA come from the germline V gene. The length of the CDR3 is 14 residues. Trimming at V came to 5 bases and at J to 6 bases, leaving 8 bases not matched to a gene. CDR3 region: CASSPQGALSEAFF. The CDR3 DNA is TGTGCCAGCAGCCCGCAGGGGGCTTTGTCTGAAGCTTTCTTT.

Regarding this clone: At one of its ends the junction is not consistent with the germline gene, which may arise from a read error. This chain links TRBV9 with TRBJ2-7; D may be TRBD1 (6 bases). Germline CDR1 and CDR2: SGDLS and YYNGEE. The CDR3 consists of 15 residues. The chain's CDR3 is CASSVDRLNGYQQYF. Written as DNA, the CDR3 is TGTGCCAGCAGCGTTGACAGGCTCAATGGCTACCAGCAGTACTTC.

V usage is TRBV27 and J usage is TRBJ1-5; the match to TRBD1 covers 9 bases. J was trimmed by 5 bases and V by 5 bases; bases with no gene match: 10. Looked up from germline, CDR1 is MNHEY and CDR2 is SMNVEV (reference sequence). The CDR3 consists of 16 residues. The CDR3 region has the DNA TGTGCCAGCAGTCCGCGGACAGGGGTTCTTTATCAGCCCCAGCATTTT. Its translation is CASSPRTGVLYQPQHF.

This rearrangement joins TRBV28 to TRBJ1-1; D might be TRBD1 (5 bases). The length of the CDR3 is 14 residues. Trimming removed 4 bases from V and 4 bases from J, with 13 bases in between. Germline V gene lookup returns CDR1 MDHEN and CDR2 SYDVKM. The CDR3 DNA follows: TGTGCCAGCAGTTCCGCCCCTGACAGCACTGAAGCTTTCTTT. Protein: CASSSAPDSTEAFF.

The chain has TRBV5-4 and TRBJ2-1, with 14 bases aligning to TRBD2. CDR3 length: 16 amino acids. V gave up 1 base and J gave up 10 bases; unmatched junction bases: 7. The germline CDR1 and CDR2 sequences are SGHNT and YYREEE (reference sequence). As DNA, the CDR3 is TGTGCCAGCAGCTTGCCCGGGACTAGCGGGAGTCGCGAGCAGTTCTTC. Translated, it gives CASSLPGTSGSREQFF.

J is TRBJ2-7 and V is TRBV9; perhaps TRBD1 as D (6 bases). With 3 bases removed from V and 6 bases from J, the gap between germline ends came to 13 bases. CDR3 length equals 13 residues. CDR1 is SGDLS, CDR2 YYNGEE, per germline. The CDR3 is CASSEAFRGEQYF. CDR3 nucleotides: TGTGCCAGCAGCGAGGCCTTCAGGGGCGAGCAGTACTTC.

This clone was seen once. This chain uses TRBV6-6 with TRBJ1-5; no firm D call. CDR1 is MNHNY, CDR2 SVGAGI, per germline (reference sequence). The CDR3 runs 14 residues. V lost 6 bases to trimming and J lost 5 bases, with 14 bases between them. The CDR3 protein is CASRYGAGDQPQHF. The CDR3 nucleotides are TGTGCCAGCAGGTACGGAGCTGGCGATCAGCCCCAGCATTTT.

The CDR3 sequence is CASSSEWGLNTEAFF. CDR3 nucleotides: TGTGCCAGCAGCTCGGAATGGGGCTTGAACACTGAAGCTTTCTTT. The chain is built from TRBV7-6 and TRBJ1-1, with D possibly being TRBD1 (5 bases). Trimming left V 4 bases short and J 0 bases short, with 12 bases between. The CDR3 is 15 residues long. Looked up from germline, CDR1 is SGHVS and CDR2 is FNYEAQ.

The rearrangement links TRBV20-1 to TRBJ2-7; D not resolved. The CDR3 covers 11 residues. Per germline, CDR1 DFQATT and CDR2 SNEGSKA (reference sequence). V was clipped by 3 bases and J by 3 bases, with 6 bases between them. The CDR3 spells CSASNSYEQYF. CDR3 bases: TGCAGTGCTAGCAACAGCTACGAGCAGTACTTC.